This entry concerns a single TCR beta chain. This sample is drawn from a study of cytomegalovirus exposure and HLA in healthy donors. The PCR was carried out with 60 Vbeta primers and 13 Jbeta primers. TCRdb keeps only in-frame clones here, not all; method: immunoSEQ multiplex PCR. The table lists roughly 100,000 clones, about an eighth of them singletons, with about a sixth in the top ten. The CDR3 contains 15 residues. J was trimmed by 5 bases and V by 0 bases; bases with no gene match: 6. Germline V gene sequence: CDR1 SGHRS, CDR2 YFSETQ. The origin of this receptor is a man aged 40-49 years in good health and CMV-seropositive. The sample taken for sequencing was PBMCs. V and J are TRBV5-1 and TRBJ2-5, with TRBD2 identical over 8 bases. In DNA, the CDR3 is TGCGCCAGCAGCTTGGCCTTAGCGGGATGGGAGACCCAGTACTTC. Translating gives CASSLALAGWETQYF.